One and the same sample provided the 21 T cell receptor beta chains below, sequenced in a study of OX40 agonist ivuxolimab in advanced cancers. TCRdb's copy holds only in-frame clones and misses some; the assay was immunoSEQ multiplex PCR. Of tens of thousands of clones in the sample, roughly nine tenths were seen once. The sequences come from CD4+ or CD8+ T cells sorted from blood, collected in a trial of the OX40 agonist ivuxolimab. The receptors here all came from an adult with an advanced solid tumor such as melanoma, head and neck, liver or kidney cancer.

The chain combines TRBV9 with TRBJ2-4; D could derive from TRBD1 or TRBD2 (5 bases each). V was shortened by 0 bases and J by 8 bases, with 12 bases between the two germline ends. The germline V gene encodes CDR1 SGDLS and CDR2 YYNGEE. The CDR3 consists of 14 residues. The CDR3 sequence: CASSVAGRGDIQYF. CDR3 sequence (DNA): TGTGCCAGCAGCGTAGCGGGGCGAGGGGACATTCAGTACTTC.

There are a few counts of this clone. This sequence joins TRBV19 and TRBJ1-2, with D possibly being TRBD1 (5 bases). V dropped 7 bases and J dropped 7 bases, with 25 bases sitting between them. The germline CDR1 and CDR2 sequences are LNHDA and SQIVND (reference sequence). The CDR3 has 16 residues. The CDR3 DNA is TGTGCCAGTACCAGACCCGGGACTGCTAAGGGTTTTGGCTACACCTTC. This encodes CASTRPGTAKGFGYTF.

By its share, this clone is medium-sized. The rearrangement joins TRBV14 to TRBJ1-2; TRBD1 might be the D (6 bases). V was clipped by 1 base and J by 2 bases, with 26 bases between them. Germline assignment: CDR1 SGHDN and CDR2 FVKESK. The CDR3 is made up of 20 amino acids. Written as DNA, the CDR3 is TGTGCCAGCAGCCAAGGGCTTCGCGGGGGCTCGGGTCCGTCGAACTATGGCTACACCTTC. Residues: CASSQGLRGGSGPSNYGYTF.

This clone was seen a few times. The rearrangement uses TRBV7-2 and TRBJ2-1; TRBD2 agrees at 8 bases. Germline-derived CDR1 and CDR2 are SGHTA and FQGNSA. The CDR3 has 15 residues. The junction had 15 bases not matched to a gene; V was cut back by 7 bases and J by 10 bases. CDR3 residues: CASTRTSGGLSEQFF. The CDR3 nucleotides read TGTGCCAGCACCCGAACCAGCGGGGGCCTCTCGGAGCAGTTCTTC. The full variable domain, with the rest looked up from reference TRBV7-2 and TRBJ2-1, is GAGVSQSPSNKVTEKGKDVELRCDPISGHTALYWYRQSLGQGLEFLIYFQGNSAPDKSGLPSDRFSAERTGGSVSTLTIQRTQQEDSAVYLCASTRTSGGLSEQFFGPGTRLTVL.

The CDR3 is CASSSPRDRVIRELFF. The CDR3 bases are TGCGCCAGCAGCTCCCCCCGGGACAGGGTGATAAGGGAGCTGTTTTTT. The chain uses TRBV5-1 and TRBJ2-2, with 9 bases that match TRBD1. CDR1 is SGHRS and CDR2 is YFSETQ in the germline V gene. V was pared by 3 bases and J by 9 bases, with 12 bases of the junction left unmatched. The CDR3 is made up of 16 amino acids.

This rearrangement joins TRBV7-2 to TRBJ2-7; no firm D call. This CDR3 has 14 residues. V was shortened by 1 base and J by 3 bases, with 10 bases between the two germline ends. Germline values: CDR1 SGHTA, CDR2 FQGNSA. The CDR3 spells CASSLGQRSYEQYF. CDR3 nucleotides: TGTGCCAGCAGCTTAGGGCAGAGAAGCTACGAGCAGTACTTC.

The genes are TRBV7-9 and TRBJ2-3; possibly TRBD2 for D (5 bases). The ends were cut back, 7 bases at V and 0 bases at J, with 17 bases in the middle. Germline-derived CDR1 and CDR2 are SEHNR and FQNEAQ (reference sequence). CDR3 length equals 16 residues. CDR3 nucleotides: TGTGCCAGCACCTCTTTTCGGGGTAGGAGCACAGATACGCAGTATTTT. Encoded protein: CASTSFRGRSTDTQYF.

This clone was observed once. This chain links TRBV9 with TRBJ2-2; possible D gene TRBD2, 6 bases. The CDR3 is 16 amino acids. Trimming stripped 2 bases from V and 8 bases from J, with 19 bases between. The germline CDR1 and CDR2 sequences are SGDLS and YYNGEE. The CDR3 loop is CASSVRPSSGGGELFF. The CDR3 DNA sequence: TGTGCCAGCAGCGTTCGACCTAGCAGTGGAGGGGGGGAGCTGTTTTTT.

The chain uses TRBV19 and TRBJ1-2; D gene ambiguous. CDR1 is LNHDA, CDR2 SQIVND, per germline (reference sequence). V lost 3 bases to trimming and J lost 4 bases, with 6 bases between them. There are 12 residues in the CDR3. DNA of the CDR3: TGTGCCAGTAGTATGACCGGCTATGGCTACACCTTC. Protein: CASSMTGYGYTF.

This chain links TRBV18 with TRBJ2-1, with unresolved D. Germline assignment: CDR1 KGHSH and CDR2 LQKENI. The ends were cut back, 3 bases at V and 6 bases at J, with 6 bases in the middle. The CDR3 totals 12 residues. The CDR3 spells CASSPSGNEQFF. CDR3 nucleotides: TGTGCCAGCTCACCCTCTGGCAATGAGCAGTTCTTC.

This clone was observed once. The gene calls are TRBV9 and TRBJ2-1; 13 bases are shared with TRBD2. CDR1 is SGDLS and CDR2 is YYNGEE in the germline V gene. The V segment lost 4 bases and the J segment 2 bases; nucleotides outside the gene matches: 3. The CDR3 consists of 16 residues. The CDR3 nucleotides read TGTGCCAGCAGCCGGGGGACTAGCGGGGCCTACAATGAGCAGTTCTTC. Translating gives CASSRGTSGAYNEQFF.

V usage is TRBV7-2 and J usage is TRBJ2-7; D is perhaps TRBD1 (6 bases). The CDR3 contains 12 residues. Germline V lookup: CDR1 SGHTA, CDR2 FQGNSA. With 5 bases removed from V and 12 bases from J, the gap between germline ends came to 17 bases. The CDR3 nucleotides read TGTGCCAGCAGCCTCCGTGGAACCAGGGGGTACTTC. Translation gives CASSLRGTRGYF.

The chain recombines TRBV6-1 with TRBJ1-1; 7 nucleotides align to TRBD1. The V and J ends lost 2 bases and 4 bases, in that order; junction bases with no gene match: 7. There are 15 residues in the CDR3. Germline V lookup: CDR1 MNHNS, CDR2 SASEGT. The CDR3 here is CASSELGRGTTEAFF. In DNA, the CDR3 is TGTGCCAGCAGTGAATTGGGCAGGGGGACCACTGAAGCTTTCTTT.

The chain is built from TRBV25-1 and TRBJ2-2; D unresolved. Per germline, CDR1 MGHDK and CDR2 SYGVNS. The germline V and J ends were trimmed by 2 bases and 8 bases, with 9 bases remaining between them. There are 13 residues in the CDR3. CDR3 sequence reads: CASSEQEVGELFF. The DNA of the CDR3 is TGTGCCAGCAGTGAACAAGAGGTGGGGGAGCTGTTTTTT.

In its sample, this clone was seen a few times. The V call is TRBV18, the J call TRBJ1-1, with D maybe TRBD1 (6 bases). With 3 bases removed from V and 0 bases from J, the gap between germline ends came to 11 bases. Germline V gene sequence: CDR1 KGHSH, CDR2 LQKENI. This CDR3 has 15 amino acids. For the CDR3, the DNA is TGTGCCAGCTCACCGTTGGGGGGGCTGAACACTGAAGCTTTCTTT. Protein: CASSPLGGLNTEAFF.

The chain is built from TRBV13 and TRBJ2-3; TRBD1 aligns across 7 bases. CDR1 is PRHDT, CDR2 FYEKMQ, per germline (reference sequence). V gave up 1 base and J gave up 4 bases; unmatched junction bases: 5. This CDR3 is 15 amino acids long. This CDR3 reads CASSLVRGPADTQYF. The CDR3, as DNA: TGTGCCAGCAGCTTAGTGAGGGGGCCAGCAGATACGCAGTATTTT.

In regard to this clone: The same CDR3 can be traced to other DNA sequences in this sample. V gene TRBV7-6 combines with J gene TRBJ2-7; 8 bases line up with TRBD2. J lost 3 bases, V lost 1 base, and 2 bases had no gene match. From germline, CDR1 is SGHVS and CDR2 FNYEAQ. The length of the CDR3 is 14 residues. The chain's CDR3 is CASSLGLAGYEQYF. In nucleotides, the CDR3 is TGTGCCAGCAGCTTAGGGCTAGCGGGCTACGAGCAGTACTTC.

This clone was detected once. The chain has TRBV5-4 and TRBJ1-6; 7 positions match TRBD1. The CDR3 runs to 17 residues. Trimming cost V 0 bases and J 7 bases; bases outside gene matches: 10. Germline-derived CDR1 and CDR2 are SGHNT and YYREEE (reference sequence). CDR3 DNA: TGTGCCAGCAGCTTGGGGGGCTACAGGGGCCTGAATTCACCCCTCCACTTT. It yields the protein CASSLGGYRGLNSPLHF.

This sequence joins TRBV9 and TRBJ2-5; D not certain. This CDR3 spans 13 amino acids. V lost 0 bases and J 6 bases, leaving 9 bases between the germline ends. The germline V gene has CDR1 SGDLS and CDR2 YYNGEE. The CDR3 region is CASSVEGRQTQYF. DNA for the CDR3: TGTGCCAGCAGCGTAGAGGGTCGGCAGACCCAGTACTTC.

The V call is TRBV5-1, the J call TRBJ2-7, with D unresolved. The CDR3 has 14 residues. V lost 3 bases to trimming and J lost 7 bases, with 17 bases between them. CDR1 is SGHRS, CDR2 YFSETQ, per germline. The CDR3 bases are TGCGCCAGCAGCTACAGCCCGCCGAGGAGAGAGCAGTACTTC. Translation gives CASSYSPPRREQYF.

This clone has just a few counts. The chain combines TRBV9 with TRBJ1-1; D is unclear. Trimming shortened V by 0 bases and J by 3 bases, and 12 bases separated the two germline ends. The length of the CDR3 is 15 residues. In germline, CDR1 is SGDLS, CDR2 YYNGEE. This CDR3 reads CASSVDPGSDTEAFF. The CDR3 DNA sequence: TGTGCCAGCAGCGTAGATCCAGGATCCGACACTGAAGCTTTCTTT. Filled out from reference TRBV9 and TRBJ1-1, the complete variable domain reads DSGVTQTPKHLITATGQRVTLRCSPRSGDLSVYWYQQSLDQGLQFLIQYYNGEERAKGNILERFSAQQFPDLHSELNLSSLELGDSALYFCASSVDPGSDTEAFFGQGTRLTVV.